This TCR beta chain was captured in a study of T cells in Graves' hyperthyroidism and ophthalmopathy (dated by TCRdb to between 2017 and 2020). In terms of the full investigation: Peripheral blood was collected at initial diagnosis, before any treatment. An independent validation cohort of 18 to 20 hyperthyroidism patients and 17 patients who later progressed to ophthalmopathy tested prospective prediction of ophthalmopathy. The paper reports TCR Vbeta CDR3 sequencing of fewer than 150 peripheral blood samples: 40 or so ophthalmopathy, about 75 hyperthyroidism and around 17 progressor patients. The 100 or so discovery patients were randomly divided into training and test sets at a 7:3 ratio. To identify distinguishing TCR V-J signatures, a discovery cohort of 100 patients was used, comprising 43 with Graves' ophthalmopathy and under 60 with stable Graves' hyperthyroidism. In about 6 Graves' hyperthyroidism patients, the study also compared T-cell repertoires from thyroid tissue with T-cell repertoires from blood. After blood sampling, hyperthyroidism patients were treated with methimazole at a starting dose of 30 mg daily, and ophthalmopathy patients were treated with high-dose intravenous methylprednisolone. The research as a whole found: In validation, the model predicted progression to ophthalmopathy with approximately 70% sensitivity and over 72% specificity, a median of 6.5 months before onset. Ophthalmopathy was separated from stable hyperthyroidism by a 13 V-J signature model, with around 90% sensitivity and just over 81% specificity obtained in cross-validation and 80%/75% obtained in testing. Most expanded thyroid clonotypes (frequency above 0.001) were also found in blood, which suggests that blood repertoires may mirror thyroid immune responses. No statistical method was used to fix the sample size in advance, and group allocation was not hidden from the investigators.

Ophthalmopathy patients had moderately to severely active disease, with a Clinical Activity Score of 3 or more, a NOSPECS grade of 4 or more, and a disease duration of less than 3 months. Patients with uncontrolled infections, other autoimmune diseases, pregnancy or lactation were excluded. Diagnoses were based on clinical symptoms, serum thyroxine and TRAb, thyroid ultrasound and orbital computed tomography. PBMCs were isolated from more than 8 ml of fresh peripheral blood by Ficoll-Paque density gradient centrifugation. Total RNA was extracted with Trizol reagent, and quality was checked on an Agilent 2100 Bioanalyzer. At the junction V is shortened by 5 bases and J by 7 bases; bases outside the gene matches: 15. From cysteine to phenylalanine, the CDR3 is 17 amino acids long. The entry retains the CDR3 DNA only, 51 bases that are in frame from base 1. Based on the germline V gene (reference sequence), the CDR1 and CDR2 sequences are SGHAT and FQDESV.

TCR beta CDR3 regions were amplified from RNA transcripts. For the first round of RT-PCR on the TCR CDR3, the HTBI primer set was used together with the Qiagen OneStep RT-PCR kit. A second multiplex PCR round built the libraries, followed by size selection and purification. Paired-end sequencing of the libraries was performed with 100 bp reads on an Illumina HiSeq2000. On the authors' methods: Raw data were processed with SOAPnuke, discarding reads with adapters, uncalled bases, mean Phred below 15, or no exact constant-primer or identifier match. High-quality paired reads were merged with COPE v1.2.5, and unique nucleotide sequences were defined as clonotypes. MiTCR v1.1 was used to align clonotypes to the IMGT TRBV, TRBD and TRBJ reference segments. Analysis was restricted to V-J combinations with a frequency above 0.0001, which covered over 98% of repertoires. A TCS score was defined as the ratio between F50 (clonal expansion) and ExV (chaos), using BLOSUM62-based TCRdist between CDR3 peptides within each V-J. Welch's t-statistics and random forest reduced some 510 V-J features to 13, which were used in a naive Bayes classifier (R e1071). Using fastp at Q25 and MiXCR, TCRdb reprocessed the public reads and kept productive beta chains. Every entry covers one CDR3 protein and lists the most common genes and DNA from its rows. None of the V and J calls come from the authors' own analysis; TCRdb made them. The table for this sample lists 400,000 to 550,000 distinct CDR3 sequences; around a quarter of them were counted only once. Around 11% of the sample is held by the ten biggest clonotypes.

This clonotype was picked up one time. Its antigen is still unknown. Base qualities are not recorded, but no much larger clone differs from it by a single base. One read alone provides weak support. Recombination joined TRBV11-1 with TRBJ2-7, and TRBD1 matches 12 of the central bases. The specimen sequenced was blood. The sequence was collected from a woman aged 25 to 39 with Graves' ophthalmopathy. This receptor carries the CDR3 CASSPPYRDRGRSEQYF. DNA sequence: TGTGCCAGCAGCCCCCCCTATCGGGACAGGGGGCGTTCAGAGCAGTACTTC.